This entry lists 21 T cell receptor beta chains sequenced from one sample in a study of shared clonotypes between healthy human individuals. TCRdb's table, derived via immunoSEQ multiplex PCR, lists solely in-frame clones and lacks some. This sample has under 600,000 clones, with about 79% found just once. The sequencing input was PBMCs. Receptor source: a woman between 35 and 50 years old in good health. Some clones in this sample may be carry-over from other donors' samples.

V usage is TRBV5-4 and J usage is TRBJ2-7, with TRBD1 as a possible D gene (6 bases). V was pared by 3 bases and J by 4 bases, with 8 bases between. This CDR3 is built from 12 residues. CDR1 is SGHNT and CDR2 is YYREEE in the germline V gene (reference sequence). The chain's CDR3 is CASSSGTYEQYF. As DNA, the CDR3 is TGTGCCAGCAGCTCCGGGACATACGAGCAGTACTTC.

This sequence joins TRBV27 and TRBJ2-6; the match to TRBD1 covers 11 bases. V dropped 5 bases and J dropped 0; count of bases not matched to a gene: 15. The CDR3 spans 21 residues. Germline CDR1 reads MNHEY; CDR2 reads SMNVEV (reference sequence). CDR3 sequence: CASSTLKLGQGAISGANVLTF. CDR3 nucleotides: TGTGCCAGCAGTACCCTAAAGCTCGGACAGGGGGCTATCTCTGGGGCCAACGTCCTGACTTTC.

V gene TRBV29-1 combines with J gene TRBJ2-7; 11 bases are shared with TRBD1. Germline values: CDR1 SQVTM, CDR2 ANQGSEA. The CDR3 is 14 amino acids. V lost 6 bases, J lost 5 bases, and 9 bases stayed unmatched. The CDR3 loop reads CSVAGDRGSDEQYF. Here the CDR3 DNA reads TGCAGCGTCGCCGGGGACAGGGGGAGCGACGAGCAGTACTTC.

The chain has TRBV27 and TRBJ2-3; D not certain. Germline lookup yields CDR1 MNHEY and CDR2 SMNVEV (reference sequence). The CDR3 totals 13 residues. V lost 5 bases to trimming and J lost 2 bases, with 8 bases between them. CDR3 sequence reads: CASSISVTDTQYF. The CDR3 DNA follows: TGTGCCAGCAGTATTTCTGTCACAGATACGCAGTATTTT.

CDR3 loop: CASSGDTDTQYF. The CDR3 bases are TGTGCCAGCAGTGGGGACACAGATACGCAGTATTTT. J is TRBJ2-3 and V is TRBV28; D is ambiguous. The CDR3 spans 12 residues. The germline V and J ends were trimmed by 5 bases and 2 bases, with 5 bases remaining between them. Per the germline V gene, CDR1 is MDHEN and CDR2 is SYDVKM. Looking up the rest from reference TRBV28 and TRBJ2-3 gives the full variable domain: DVKVTQSSRYLVKRTGEKVFLECVQDMDHENMFWYRQDPGLGLRLIYFSYDVKMKEKGDIPEGYSVSREKKERFSLILESASTNQTSMYLCASSGDTDTQYFGPGTRLTVL.

The genes are TRBV28 and TRBJ1-1; no reliable D call. Germline V gives CDR1 MDHEN, CDR2 SYDVKM. The CDR3 runs to 15 residues. Trimming removed 6 bases at V and 1 base at J, with 15 bases between. CDR3 in DNA: TGTGCCAGCAGCCCCGGACCGCTGGGGAACACTGAAGCTTTCTTT. Residues: CASSPGPLGNTEAFF.

The chain combines TRBV28 with TRBJ1-3; D is ambiguous. The CDR3 consists of 14 residues. V lost 3 bases to trimming and J lost 0 bases, with 6 bases between them. The germline V gene encodes CDR1 MDHEN and CDR2 SYDVKM. This CDR3 is CASSFPSSGNTIYF. CDR3 DNA sequence: TGTGCCAGCAGTTTCCCCAGCTCTGGAAACACCATATATTTT.

The gene calls are TRBV27 and TRBJ1-2; a possible D gene is TRBD1 (6 bases). The V end lost 5 bases, the J end lost 8 bases, and 24 bases lay between the germline ends. This CDR3 comprises 16 residues. In germline, CDR1 is MNHEY, CDR2 SMNVEV (reference sequence). The CDR3 spells CASSTVDTAGAAGYTF. CDR3 sequence (DNA): TGTGCCAGCAGTACCGTAGACACAGCGGGGGCTGCCGGCTACACCTTC.

The chain couples TRBV27 to TRBJ2-1; possibly TRBD2 for D (6 bases). V lost 6 bases, J lost 9 bases, and 21 bases lay in between. The CDR3 contains 15 residues. Germline V gives CDR1 MNHEY, CDR2 SMNVEV (reference sequence). The CDR3 loop is CASRSRGGVGREQFF. The CDR3 DNA sequence: TGTGCCAGCAGATCCCGAGGCGGGGTCGGTCGTGAGCAGTTCTTC.

This clone was detected only once. The CDR3 is CASSLKPPGARVLWPQHF. CDR3 nucleotides: TGTGCCAGCAGTTTAAAGCCACCGGGGGCGCGAGTCCTATGGCCCCAGCATTTT. The chain links TRBV27 to TRBJ1-5; a possible D gene is TRBD1 (6 bases). Germline lookup yields CDR1 MNHEY and CDR2 SMNVEV (reference sequence). Trimming removed 2 bases from V and 9 bases from J, with 26 bases in between. This CDR3 comprises 18 residues.

The CDR3 is CASSQDLGYGYTF. The CDR3 bases are TGCGCCAGCAGCCAAGATTTGGGCTATGGCTACACCTTC. V is TRBV4-1 and J is TRBJ1-2; D unclear. The V end was cut by 0 bases, the J end by 4 bases, with 6 bases between. The CDR3 loop spans 13 amino acids. Germline CDR1 MGHRA, CDR2 YSYEKL.

This clone was found once. The V call is TRBV7-6, the J call TRBJ2-1; D gene uncertain. The germline CDR1 and CDR2 sequences are SGHVS and FNYEAQ. Deletions cut 1 base from V and 3 bases from J, with 13 bases between. The CDR3 is 16 amino acids. The CDR3 DNA follows: TGTGCCAGCAGCTTAGGGTTGGGAATAATCTACAATGAGCAGTTCTTC. This encodes CASSLGLGIIYNEQFF. Complete variable domain (other parts from reference TRBV7-6 and TRBJ2-1): GAGVSQSPRYKVTKRGQDVALRCDPISGHVSLYWYRQALGQGPEFLTYFNYEAQQDKSGLPNDRFSAERPEGSISTLTIQRTEQRDSAMYRCASSLGLGIIYNEQFFGPGTRLTVL.

This rearrangement joins TRBV7-8 to TRBJ2-1, with TRBD2 matching 8 bases. This CDR3 has 14 amino acids. The V segment lost 4 bases and the J segment 5 bases; nucleotides outside the gene matches: 4. CDR1 is SGHVS, CDR2 FQNEAQ, per germline. The DNA of the CDR3 is TGTGCCAGCAGCTCGCTAGCGGGTGACAATGAGCAGTTCTTC. The encoded protein is CASSSLAGDNEQFF.

This clone has ten or more counts. The chain uses TRBV30 and TRBJ1-1; 7 positions match TRBD1. Germline CDR1 reads GTSNPN; CDR2 reads SVGIG (reference sequence). This CDR3 contains 13 residues. V lost 3 bases and J lost 3; bases outside the gene matches: 4. DNA of the CDR3: TGTGCCTGGAGCGACAGGGCCTACACTGAAGCTTTCTTT. The encoded protein is CAWSDRAYTEAFF.

The chain is built from TRBV27 and TRBJ2-7, with 10 bases that match TRBD2. The CDR3 spans 16 residues. With 6 bases clipped from V and 6 bases from J, the junction kept 14 bases outside the gene matches. Germline V gene data show CDR1 as MNHEY and CDR2 as SMNVEV (reference sequence). The CDR3, as DNA: TGTGCCAGCAGCGAAACATACTCGGGACTAGCGTCCGAGCAGTACTTC. Its protein product is CASSETYSGLASEQYF.

Remarks on this clone: Sequence at one end of the junction differs from germline and may be a read error. The J gene is TRBJ2-3, the V gene TRBV7-7; D may be TRBD1 (6 bases). Germline values: CDR1 SSHAT, CDR2 FNYEAQ (reference sequence). This CDR3 has 15 residues. The DNA for the CDR3 is TGTGCTAGCAGCCTAAGAGGGGGAGCGGCAGATACGCAGTATTTT. Its protein product is CASSLRGGAADTQYF. The full variable domain, with the rest looked up from reference TRBV7-7 and TRBJ2-3, is GAGVSQSPRYKVTKRGQDVTLRCDPISSHATLYWYQQALGQGPEFLTYFNYEAQPDKSGLPSDRFSAERPEGSISTLTIQRTEQRDSAMYRCASSLRGGAADTQYFGPGTRLTVL.

This chain connects TRBV28 to TRBJ1-2; D remains ambiguous. The CDR3 has 13 residues. Germline V gene lookup returns CDR1 MDHEN and CDR2 SYDVKM. V dropped 4 bases and J dropped 3 bases, with 9 bases sitting between them. Here the CDR3 DNA reads TGTGCCAGCAGTTCGTCGATCTACTATGGCTACACCTTC. Translated: CASSSSIYYGYTF.

The chain joins TRBV21-1 to TRBJ1-3; TRBD1 is taken as the D call from the table, unchecked against the DNA. TRBV21-1 is a pseudogene locus. This CDR3 has 14 residues. The CDR3 bases are TGTGCCAGCAGCAAAGAACAGGGTGGAAACACCATATATTTT. This encodes CASSKEQGGNTIYF.

About this clone: Other DNA variants within this sample encode the same CDR3. This chain links TRBV29-1 with TRBJ1-2; TRBD1 aligns across 9 bases. The CDR3 is 12 amino acids. CDR1 is SQVTM and CDR2 is ANQGSEA in the germline V gene. V dropped 4 bases and J dropped 3; count of bases not matched to a gene: 0. DNA of the CDR3: TGCAGCGTTGGACAGGGGGACTATGGCTACACCTTC. Translation gives CSVGQGDYGYTF.

This chain connects TRBV18 to TRBJ2-7; the match to TRBD1 covers 8 bases. CDR3 length: 15 residues. The ends lost 2 bases at V and 0 bases at J; junction bases unmatched: 3. Germline V gives CDR1 KGHSH, CDR2 LQKENI. Written as DNA, the CDR3 is TGTGCCAGCTCACCATCAGGGGGCAGCTCCTACGAGCAGTACTTC. It encodes CASSPSGGSSYEQYF.

V gene TRBV7-9 combines with J gene TRBJ1-4; 8 bases are a match to TRBD1. The CDR3 has 15 amino acids. CDR1 SEHNR and CDR2 FQNEAQ come from the germline V gene (reference sequence). CDR3 residues: CASGQGSPTNEKLFF. CDR3 in DNA: TGTGCTAGTGGACAGGGATCACCAACTAATGAAAAACTGTTTTTT.